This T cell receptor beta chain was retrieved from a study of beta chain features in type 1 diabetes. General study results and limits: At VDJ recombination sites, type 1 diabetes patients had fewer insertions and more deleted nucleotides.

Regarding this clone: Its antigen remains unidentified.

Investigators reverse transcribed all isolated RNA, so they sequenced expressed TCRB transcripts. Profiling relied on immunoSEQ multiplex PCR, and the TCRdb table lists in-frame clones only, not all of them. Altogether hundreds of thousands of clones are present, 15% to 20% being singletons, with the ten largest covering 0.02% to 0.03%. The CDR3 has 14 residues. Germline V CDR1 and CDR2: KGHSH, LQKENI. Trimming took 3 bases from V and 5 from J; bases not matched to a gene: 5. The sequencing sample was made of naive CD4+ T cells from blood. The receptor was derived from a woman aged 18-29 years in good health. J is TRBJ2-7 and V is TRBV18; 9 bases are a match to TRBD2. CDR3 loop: CASSPREGRNEQYF. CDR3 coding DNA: TGTGCCAGCTCACCGCGGGAGGGCCGAAACGAGCAGTACTTC.